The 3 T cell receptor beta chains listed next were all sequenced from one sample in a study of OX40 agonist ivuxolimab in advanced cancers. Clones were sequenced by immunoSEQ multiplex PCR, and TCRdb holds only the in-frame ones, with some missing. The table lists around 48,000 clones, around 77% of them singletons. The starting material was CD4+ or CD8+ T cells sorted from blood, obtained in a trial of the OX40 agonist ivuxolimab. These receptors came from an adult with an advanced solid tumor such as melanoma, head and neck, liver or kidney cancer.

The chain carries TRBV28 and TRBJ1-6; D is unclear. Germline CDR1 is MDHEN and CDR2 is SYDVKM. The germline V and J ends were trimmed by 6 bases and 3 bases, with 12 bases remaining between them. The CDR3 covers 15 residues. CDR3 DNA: TGTGCCAGCAGCCGGACTGAGCTCTATAATTCACCCCTCCACTTT. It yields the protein CASSRTELYNSPLHF. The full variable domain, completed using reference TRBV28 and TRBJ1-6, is DVKVTQSSRYLVKRTGEKVFLECVQDMDHENMFWYRQDPGLGLRLIYFSYDVKMKEKGDIPEGYSVSREKKERFSLILESASTNQTSMYLCASSRTELYNSPLHFGNGTRLTVT.

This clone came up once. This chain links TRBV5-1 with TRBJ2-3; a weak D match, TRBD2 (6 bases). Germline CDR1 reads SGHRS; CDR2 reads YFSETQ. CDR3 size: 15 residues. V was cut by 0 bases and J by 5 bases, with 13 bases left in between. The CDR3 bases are TGCGCCAGCAGCTTGGACGGGAGCGGAGGAGATACGCAGTATTTT. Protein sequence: CASSLDGSGGDTQYF.

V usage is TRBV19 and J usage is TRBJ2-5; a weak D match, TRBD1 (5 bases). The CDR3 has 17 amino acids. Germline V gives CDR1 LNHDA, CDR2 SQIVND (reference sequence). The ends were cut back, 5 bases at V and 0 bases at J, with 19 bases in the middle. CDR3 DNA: TGTGCCAGTAGTTCGAACCGACAGCCTCCGTACCAAGAGACCCAGTACTTC. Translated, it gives CASSSNRQPPYQETQYF.